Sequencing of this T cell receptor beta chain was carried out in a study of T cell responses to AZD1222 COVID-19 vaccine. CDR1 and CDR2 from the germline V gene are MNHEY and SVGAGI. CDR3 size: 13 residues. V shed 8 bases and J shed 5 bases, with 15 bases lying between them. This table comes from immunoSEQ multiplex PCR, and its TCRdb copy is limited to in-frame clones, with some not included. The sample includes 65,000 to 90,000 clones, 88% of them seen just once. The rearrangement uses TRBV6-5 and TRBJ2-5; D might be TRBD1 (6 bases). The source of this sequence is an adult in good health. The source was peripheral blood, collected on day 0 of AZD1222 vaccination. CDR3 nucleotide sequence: TGTGCCAGCGGGCAGGGGCCTCGGGAGACCCAGTACTTC. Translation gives CASGQGPRETQYF.